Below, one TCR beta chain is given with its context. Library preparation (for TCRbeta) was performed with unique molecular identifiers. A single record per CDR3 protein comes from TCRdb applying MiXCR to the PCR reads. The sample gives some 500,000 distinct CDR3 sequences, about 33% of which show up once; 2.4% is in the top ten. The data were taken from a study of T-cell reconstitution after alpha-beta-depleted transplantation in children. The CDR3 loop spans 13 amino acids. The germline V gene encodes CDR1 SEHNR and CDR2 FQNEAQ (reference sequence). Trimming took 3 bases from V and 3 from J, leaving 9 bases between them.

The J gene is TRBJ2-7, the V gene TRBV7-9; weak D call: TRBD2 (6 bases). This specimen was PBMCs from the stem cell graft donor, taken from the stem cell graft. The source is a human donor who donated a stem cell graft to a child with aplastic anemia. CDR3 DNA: TGTGCCAGCAGCTTGGGGGGTCACTACGAGCAGTACGTC. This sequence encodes CASSLGGHYEQYV.